Below are 30 T cell receptor beta chains sequenced from a single sample in a study of shared clonotypes between healthy human individuals. Assay: immunoSEQ multiplex PCR; the TCRdb copy retains only in-frame clones and omits some. The sample has around 1.4 million clones, about 98.5% seen once. Source material: naive CD4+ T cells sorted from blood. Regarding subset: CD45RA+ positively selected. All receptors derive from a man aged 25 to 40 in good health.

The chain is built from TRBV29-1 and TRBJ2-1, with TRBD2 matching 10 bases. The J segment lost 3 bases and the V segment lost 4 bases, leaving 9 bases of the junction unmatched. Germline values: CDR1 SQVTM, CDR2 ANQGSEA. This CDR3 comprises 16 residues. CDR3 loop: CSVASSSGSIYNEQFF. CDR3 DNA: TGCAGCGTTGCCTCATCTAGCGGGAGTATCTACAATGAGCAGTTCTTC.

This clone was picked up one time. This sequence joins TRBV27 and TRBJ2-7; 7 bases map to TRBD1. V shed 6 bases and J 6 bases; nucleotides not matched to a gene: 11. From germline, CDR1 is MNHEY and CDR2 SMNVEV (reference sequence). This CDR3 region has 14 residues. The chain's CDR3 is CASRGPLTGAEQYF. The CDR3 coding sequence is TGTGCCAGCAGGGGGCCCTTAACAGGGGCCGAGCAGTACTTC.

V gene TRBV7-2 combines with J gene TRBJ2-1; TRBD1 matches 9 bases. After removal of 3 bases from V and 7 bases from J, the junction contained 7 bases not matched to a gene. This CDR3 is built from 15 residues. Germline V gene lookup returns CDR1 SGHTA and CDR2 FQGNSA. DNA for the CDR3: TGTGCCAGCAGCTTGGAACAGGGGGCCGGTAATGAGCAGTTCTTC. Its translation: CASSLEQGAGNEQFF.

This chain connects TRBV5-4 to TRBJ2-5, with D perhaps TRBD1 or TRBD2 (5 bases each). The CDR3 covers 14 residues. The V gene's germline CDR1 is SGHNT and CDR2 YYREEE (reference sequence). The germline V and J ends were trimmed by 6 bases and 4 bases, with 16 bases remaining between them. The CDR3 sequence is CASKEGIVGETQYF. The CDR3 DNA sequence: TGTGCCAGCAAAGAGGGGATCGTTGGAGAGACCCAGTACTTC.

V usage is TRBV27 and J usage is TRBJ2-7, with 12 bases lining up with TRBD2. This CDR3 is 14 amino acids long. Trimming cost V 7 bases and J 5 bases; bases outside gene matches: 6. Germline lookup yields CDR1 MNHEY and CDR2 SMNVEV (reference sequence). CDR3 nucleotides: TGTGCCAGCACCCGGACTAGCGGGACCAACGAGCAGTACTTC. Residues: CASTRTSGTNEQYF.

The chain carries TRBV6-5 and TRBJ1-5, with a tentative D call TRBD1 (5 bases). Trimming stripped 7 bases from V and 1 base from J, with 8 bases between. Germline-derived CDR1 and CDR2 are MNHEY and SVGAGI. The CDR3 is 13 amino acids. The CDR3 region has the DNA TGTGCCAGCATGAGGGACAGCAATCAGCCCCAGCATTTT. Protein product: CASMRDSNQPQHF.

The chain employs TRBV19 and TRBJ1-1; tentative D call: TRBD1 (6 bases). Germline V gene lookup returns CDR1 LNHDA and CDR2 SQIVND (reference sequence). The CDR3 extends over 16 amino acids. The ends were cut back, 6 bases at V and 3 bases at J, with 20 bases in the middle. The CDR3 sequence: CASRQWGFPGDTEAFF. CDR3 bases: TGTGCCAGTAGGCAGTGGGGATTCCCAGGGGACACTGAAGCTTTCTTT.

The rearrangement links TRBV10-1 to TRBJ2-1; TRBD1 aligns across 9 bases. This CDR3 is built from 15 residues. The germline V gene encodes CDR1 WNHNN and CDR2 SYGVQD (reference sequence). V gave up 4 bases and J gave up 8 bases; unmatched junction bases: 9. CDR3 in DNA: TGCGCCAGCAGTGTAAAACAGGGGGCTATCGATGAGCAGTTCTTC. Its protein is CASSVKQGAIDEQFF.

This clone was seen a few times. This chain uses TRBV6-5 with TRBJ1-3, with TRBD1 matching 8 bases. Trimming removed 5 bases from V and 3 bases from J; junction bases left unmatched: 3. The CDR3 length is 14 residues. The germline gives CDR1 MNHEY, CDR2 SVGAGI. CDR3 DNA: TGTGCCAGCAGTCGGACAGGGTTTGGAAACACCATATATTTT. This codes for CASSRTGFGNTIYF.

The chain employs TRBV4-3 and TRBJ1-1; D unresolved. This CDR3 contains 15 residues. Germline-derived CDR1 and CDR2 are LGHNA and YSLEER. Trimming removed 0 bases at V and 7 bases at J, with 15 bases between. The CDR3 loop is CASSQDQQVALEAFF. The CDR3 DNA reads as TGCGCCAGCAGCCAAGATCAGCAGGTTGCCCTTGAAGCTTTCTTT.

This sequence joins TRBV15 and TRBJ1-5, with a weak D call TRBD1 (6 bases). V was trimmed by 1 base and J by 2 bases, leaving 9 bases between them. Germline lookup yields CDR1 LNHNV and CDR2 YYDKDF (reference sequence). The CDR3 is 15 residues long. CDR3 bases: TGTGCCACCAGCAGAGTCGGGACACGCAATCAGCCCCAGCATTTT. Protein sequence: CATSRVGTRNQPQHF.

This chain connects TRBV19 to TRBJ2-7; TRBD1 is a possible D gene (5 bases). Deletions cut 5 bases from V and 5 bases from J, with 16 bases between. Germline assignment: CDR1 LNHDA and CDR2 SQIVND (reference sequence). This CDR3 has 14 residues. CDR3 sequence: CASSLRRGQNEQYF. CDR3 sequence (DNA): TGTGCCAGTAGTTTAAGAAGGGGTCAAAACGAGCAGTACTTC. Combining the CDR3 with reference TRBV19 and TRBJ2-7 gives the whole variable domain DGGITQSPKYLFRKEGQNVTLSCEQNLNHDAMYWYRQDPGQGLRLIYYSQIVNDFQKGDIAEGYSVSREKKESFPLTVTSAQKNPTAFYLCASSLRRGQNEQYFGPGTRLTVT.

With regard to this clone: The sample holds other DNA sequences that translate to the same CDR3. The chain has TRBV2 and TRBJ2-2; D is undetermined. The germline V and J ends were trimmed by 4 bases and 1 base, with 4 bases remaining between them. The CDR3 covers 13 residues. In germline, CDR1 is SNHLY, CDR2 FYNNEI. In DNA form, the CDR3 reads TGTGCCAGCAGTGTAAAGAACACCGGGGAGCTGTTTTTT. It translates to CASSVKNTGELFF.

The V gene is TRBV2, the J gene TRBJ2-1; tentatively, D is TRBD1 (6 bases). Trimming left V 7 bases short and J 3 bases short, with 10 bases between. Germline-derived CDR1 and CDR2 are SNHLY and FYNNEI. This CDR3 is built from 13 residues. The CDR3 nucleotides read TGTGCCAGCAACAGGGAGAACTACAATGAGCAGTTCTTC. This translates into CASNRENYNEQFF. The whole variable domain, remainder taken from reference TRBV2 and TRBJ2-1, is EPEVTQTPSHQVTQMGQEVILRCVPISNHLYFYWYRQILGQKVEFLVSFYNNEISEKSEIFDDQFSVERPDGSNFTLKIRSTKLEDSAMYFCASNRENYNEQFFGPGTRLTVL.

The rearrangement links TRBV5-4 to TRBJ2-5; 12 bases line up with TRBD2. The CDR3 is made up of 16 amino acids. Germline CDR1 is SGHNT and CDR2 is YYREEE (reference sequence). The V and J ends lost 4 bases and 4 bases, in that order; junction bases with no gene match: 8. This chain's CDR3 is CASSRIGLAGSETQYF. The DNA for the CDR3 is TGTGCCAGCAGCCGTATAGGACTAGCGGGATCAGAGACCCAGTACTTC.

The chain has TRBV7-3 and TRBJ2-1, with TRBD2 matching over 8 bases. Germline V CDR1 and CDR2: SGHTA, FQGTGA. With 5 bases clipped from V and 0 bases from J, the junction kept 3 bases outside the gene matches. The CDR3 totals 15 residues. CDR3 in DNA: TGTGCCAGCAGCACTAGCGGCAGCTCCTACAATGAGCAGTTCTTC. Its protein is CASSTSGSSYNEQFF.

The V gene is TRBV19, the J gene TRBJ2-7, with 14 bases that match TRBD2. In germline, CDR1 is LNHDA, CDR2 SQIVND (reference sequence). V lost 4 bases, J lost 3 bases, and 5 bases stayed unmatched. CDR3 length: 16 amino acids. CDR3 DNA: TGTGCCAGTAGTACCGGTGGGACTAGCGGGAGCTACGAGCAGTACTTC. Protein sequence: CASSTGGTSGSYEQYF.

This clone has just one count. This chain links TRBV6-6 with TRBJ2-1; 11 bases fit TRBD1. Germline V lookup: CDR1 MNHNY, CDR2 SVGAGI (reference sequence). The CDR3 loop spans 15 amino acids. V was clipped by 2 bases and J by 14 bases; unmatched bases: 11. CDR3 coding DNA: TGTGCCAGCAGTTACCGGGACAGGGGGAACCATCGGAAGTTCTTC. As protein: CASSYRDRGNHRKFF.

The chain recombines TRBV2 with TRBJ2-1; D is ambiguous. The V end was cut by 6 bases, the J end by 6 bases, with 15 bases between. The CDR3 runs to 14 residues. Germline CDR1 and CDR2: SNHLY and FYNNEI. In DNA, the CDR3 is TGTGCCAGCAGCGATGCACCCGACGCCAATGAGCAGTTCTTC. It is translated as CASSDAPDANEQFF.

The gene calls are TRBV27 and TRBJ1-2; D is perhaps TRBD1 (5 bases). This CDR3 is 15 amino acids long. From germline, CDR1 is MNHEY and CDR2 SMNVEV (reference sequence). V dropped 0 bases and J dropped 4 bases, with 12 bases sitting between them. The CDR3 loop is CASSLSGQRVYGYTF. CDR3 DNA: TGTGCCAGCAGTTTATCGGGGCAGCGGGTCTATGGCTACACCTTC.

The chain joins TRBV28 to TRBJ2-1, with a tentative D call TRBD1 (6 bases). V lost 11 bases to trimming and J lost 7 bases, with 21 bases between them. The germline CDR1 and CDR2 sequences are MDHEN and SYDVKM. This CDR3 is 14 amino acids long. The CDR3 bases are TGTGCCGGGGCGTTACAGGGTTTGGGAAATGAGCAGTTCTTC. It is translated as CAGALQGLGNEQFF.

The chain is built from TRBV10-1 and TRBJ2-1; 9 nucleotides align to TRBD2. Trimming took 4 bases from V and 7 from J; bases not matched to a gene: 8. Germline CDR1 reads WNHNN; CDR2 reads SYGVQD (reference sequence). The CDR3 is 15 amino acids. CDR3 amino acids: CASSGVASGMNEQFF. The DNA for the CDR3 is TGCGCCAGCAGTGGAGTGGCTAGCGGGATGAATGAGCAGTTCTTC.

The chain recombines TRBV7-2 with TRBJ2-1; D gene uncertain. The CDR3 totals 14 residues. Trimming took 3 bases from V and 6 from J, leaving 12 bases between them. CDR1 and CDR2 (germline): SGHTA, FQGNSA. Here the CDR3 reads CASSFKSFSNEQFF. CDR3 sequence (DNA): TGTGCCAGCAGCTTCAAGTCCTTTTCCAATGAGCAGTTCTTC. The complete variable domain, with remaining parts taken from reference TRBV7-2 and TRBJ2-1, reads GAGVSQSPSNKVTEKGKDVELRCDPISGHTALYWYRQSLGQGLEFLIYFQGNSAPDKSGLPSDRFSAERTGGSVSTLTIQRTQQEDSAVYLCASSFKSFSNEQFFGPGTRLTVL.

A note on this clone: Compared with germline, one end of the junction differs, possibly owing to a read error. The chain couples TRBV7-7 to TRBJ2-7; 7 nucleotides align to TRBD1. The V gene's germline CDR1 is SSHAT and CDR2 FNYEAQ (reference sequence). The CDR3 contains 16 residues. The CDR3 here is CASSPPDRESSYEQYF. For the CDR3, the DNA is TGTGCTAGCAGCCCACCCGACAGGGAAAGCTCCTACGAGCAGTACTTC.

The rearrangement links TRBV2 to TRBJ1-2; 7 bases are shared with TRBD1. CDR1 and CDR2 from the germline V gene are SNHLY and FYNNEI. J lost 1 base, V lost 8 bases, and 19 bases had no gene match. CDR3 length: 18 amino acids. The CDR3 sequence is CASRRGHLNTGVNYGYTF. CDR3 in DNA: TGTGCCAGCCGCCGGGGCCACTTAAACACAGGGGTTAACTATGGCTACACCTTC.

The rearrangement joins TRBV5-1 to TRBJ2-2; no firm D call. This CDR3 comprises 14 residues. Trimming shortened V by 4 bases and J by 6 bases, and 13 bases separated the two germline ends. Germline lookup yields CDR1 SGHRS and CDR2 YFSETQ. The CDR3 DNA follows: TGCGCCAGCAGCACCGACCCCGGCCCCGGGGAGCTGTTTTTT. This encodes CASSTDPGPGELFF.

The chain uses TRBV29-1 and TRBJ2-3; D gene ambiguous. V was trimmed by 3 bases and J by 2 bases, leaving 12 bases between them. Germline V gene sequence: CDR1 SQVTM, CDR2 ANQGSEA. This CDR3 is built from 14 residues. The chain's CDR3 is CSVDLRRATDTQYF. CDR3 DNA: TGCAGCGTTGATTTGAGACGGGCCACAGATACGCAGTATTTT.

The rearrangement links TRBV25-1 to TRBJ2-3; tentative D call: TRBD2 (6 bases). Germline V gives CDR1 MGHDK, CDR2 SYGVNS. The V and J ends lost 8 bases and 6 bases respectively, with 12 bases between them. This CDR3 spans 12 amino acids. The DNA for the CDR3 is TGTGCCAGCGGGTTTGGGGGGGATACGCAGTATTTT. Amino acid sequence: CASGFGGDTQYF.

This chain connects TRBV4-1 to TRBJ1-1; D may be TRBD1 (6 bases). The ends were cut back, 4 bases at V and 6 bases at J, with 18 bases in the middle. The germline V gene has CDR1 MGHRA and CDR2 YSYEKL. CDR3 length equals 15 residues. CDR3 DNA: TGCGCCAGCAGCCTTCAGGGGAACAGGGCCCCTGAAGCTTTCTTT. Its protein is CASSLQGNRAPEAFF.

The chain combines TRBV5-4 with TRBJ1-1; D is undetermined. The germline V and J ends were trimmed by 0 bases and 6 bases, with 15 bases remaining between them. Looked up from germline, CDR1 is SGHNT and CDR2 is YYREEE (reference sequence). The CDR3 covers 15 residues. The CDR3 DNA reads TGTGCCAGCAGCTTGGCCAAGGCCCCGCGACCTGAAGCTTTCTTT. As protein: CASSLAKAPRPEAFF.